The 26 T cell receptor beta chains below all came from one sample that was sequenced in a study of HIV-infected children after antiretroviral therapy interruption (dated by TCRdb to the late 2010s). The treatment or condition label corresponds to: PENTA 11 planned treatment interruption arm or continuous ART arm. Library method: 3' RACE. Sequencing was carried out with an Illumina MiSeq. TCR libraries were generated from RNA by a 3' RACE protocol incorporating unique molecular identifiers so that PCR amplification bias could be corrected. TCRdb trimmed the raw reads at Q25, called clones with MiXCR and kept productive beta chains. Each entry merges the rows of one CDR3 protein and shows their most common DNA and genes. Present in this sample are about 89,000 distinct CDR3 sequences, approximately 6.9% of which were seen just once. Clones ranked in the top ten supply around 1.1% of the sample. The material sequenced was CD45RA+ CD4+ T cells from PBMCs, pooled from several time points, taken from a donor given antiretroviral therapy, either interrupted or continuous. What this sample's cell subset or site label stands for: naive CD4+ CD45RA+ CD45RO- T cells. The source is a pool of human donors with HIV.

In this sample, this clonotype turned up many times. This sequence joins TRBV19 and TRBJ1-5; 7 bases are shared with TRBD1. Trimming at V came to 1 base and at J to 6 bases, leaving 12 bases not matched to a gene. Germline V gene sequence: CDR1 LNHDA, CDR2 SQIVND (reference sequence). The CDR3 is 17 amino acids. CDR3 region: CASSIGGGKGARQPQHF. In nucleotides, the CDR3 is TGTGCCAGTAGTATAGGAGGCGGGAAGGGGGCGCGTCAGCCCCAGCATTTT.

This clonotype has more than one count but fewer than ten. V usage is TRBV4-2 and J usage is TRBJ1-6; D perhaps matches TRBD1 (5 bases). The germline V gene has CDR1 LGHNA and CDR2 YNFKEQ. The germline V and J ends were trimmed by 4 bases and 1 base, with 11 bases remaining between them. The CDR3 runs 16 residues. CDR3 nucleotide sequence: TGTGCCAGCAGCCGGAGGGGACTTTCCTATAATTCACCCCTCCACTTT. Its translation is CASSRRGLSYNSPLHF.

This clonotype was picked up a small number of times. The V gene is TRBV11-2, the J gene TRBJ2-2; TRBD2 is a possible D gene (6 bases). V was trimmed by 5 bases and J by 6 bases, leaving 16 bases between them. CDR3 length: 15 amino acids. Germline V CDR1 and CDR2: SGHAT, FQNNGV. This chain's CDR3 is CASSAEGPGAGELFF. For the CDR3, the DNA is TGTGCCAGCAGCGCAGAAGGACCGGGGGCCGGGGAGCTGTTTTTT.

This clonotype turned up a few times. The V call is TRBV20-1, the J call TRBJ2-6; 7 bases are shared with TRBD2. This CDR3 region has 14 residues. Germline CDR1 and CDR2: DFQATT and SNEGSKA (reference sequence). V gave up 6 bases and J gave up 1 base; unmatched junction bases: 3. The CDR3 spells CSAGGGSGANVLTF. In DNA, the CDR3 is TGCAGTGCGGGGGGGGGGTCTGGGGCCAACGTCCTGACTTTC.

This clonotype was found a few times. CDR3: CASSLVFTDSYNSPLHF. As DNA, the CDR3 is TGTGCCAGCAGCTTAGTTTTCACAGACTCCTATAATTCACCCCTCCACTTT. V gene TRBV7-9 combines with J gene TRBJ1-6; D call uncertain. Trimming took 1 base from V and 0 from J, leaving 10 bases between them. CDR3 size: 17 residues. The germline V gene encodes CDR1 SEHNR and CDR2 FQNEAQ (reference sequence).

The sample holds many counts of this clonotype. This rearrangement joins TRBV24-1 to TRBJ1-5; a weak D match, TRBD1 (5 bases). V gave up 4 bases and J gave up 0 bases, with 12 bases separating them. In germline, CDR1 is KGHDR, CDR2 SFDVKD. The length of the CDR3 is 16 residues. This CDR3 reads CATSDSRGDSNQPQHF. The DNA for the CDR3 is TGTGCCACCAGTGACTCCCGGGGGGATAGCAATCAGCCCCAGCATTTT.

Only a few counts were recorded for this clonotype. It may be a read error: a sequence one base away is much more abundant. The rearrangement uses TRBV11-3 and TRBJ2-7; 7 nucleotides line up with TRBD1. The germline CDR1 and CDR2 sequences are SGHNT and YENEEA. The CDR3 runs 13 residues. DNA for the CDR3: TGTGTCAGCAGCCAAACAGGGGACTACGAGCAGTACTTC. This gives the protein CVSSQTGDYEQYF.

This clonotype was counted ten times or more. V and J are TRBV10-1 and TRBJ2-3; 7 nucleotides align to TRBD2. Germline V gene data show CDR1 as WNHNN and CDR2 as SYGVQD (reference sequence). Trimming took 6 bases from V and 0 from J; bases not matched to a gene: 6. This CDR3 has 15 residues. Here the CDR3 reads CASSNPGLSTDTQYF. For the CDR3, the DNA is TGCGCCAGCAGCAATCCGGGACTAAGCACAGATACGCAGTATTTT.

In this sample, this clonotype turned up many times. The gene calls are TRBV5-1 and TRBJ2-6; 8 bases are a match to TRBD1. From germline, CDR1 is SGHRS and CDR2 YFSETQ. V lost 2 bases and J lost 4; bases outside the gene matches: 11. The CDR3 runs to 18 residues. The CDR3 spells CASSLKDRVQSGANVLTF. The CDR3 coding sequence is TGCGCCAGCAGCTTAAAGGACAGGGTCCAATCAGGGGCCAACGTCCTGACTTTC.

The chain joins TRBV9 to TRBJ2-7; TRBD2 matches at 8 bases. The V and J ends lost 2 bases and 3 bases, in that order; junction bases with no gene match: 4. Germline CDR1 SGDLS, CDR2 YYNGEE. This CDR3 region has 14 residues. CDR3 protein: CASSVKSGSYEQYF. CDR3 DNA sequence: TGTGCCAGCAGCGTTAAAAGCGGGAGCTACGAGCAGTACTTC. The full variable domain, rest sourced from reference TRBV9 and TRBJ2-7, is DSGVTQTPKHLITATGQRVTLRCSPRSGDLSVYWYQQSLDQGLQFLIQYYNGEERAKGNILERFSAQQFPDLHSELNLSSLELGDSALYFCASSVKSGSYEQYFGPGTRLTVT.

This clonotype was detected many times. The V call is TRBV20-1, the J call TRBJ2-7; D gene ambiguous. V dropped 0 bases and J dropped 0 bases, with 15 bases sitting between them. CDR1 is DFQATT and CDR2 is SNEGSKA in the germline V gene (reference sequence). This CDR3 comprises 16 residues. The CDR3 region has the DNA TGCAGTGCTAGAGATTTTATCCAGGTCAACTCCTACGAGCAGTACTTC. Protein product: CSARDFIQVNSYEQYF.

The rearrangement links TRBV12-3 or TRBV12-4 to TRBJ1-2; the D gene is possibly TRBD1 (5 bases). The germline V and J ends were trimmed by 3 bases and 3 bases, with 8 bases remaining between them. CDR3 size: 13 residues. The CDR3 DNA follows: TGTGCCAGCAGTTTCACAGGCTACTATGGCTACACCTTC. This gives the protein CASSFTGYYGYTF.

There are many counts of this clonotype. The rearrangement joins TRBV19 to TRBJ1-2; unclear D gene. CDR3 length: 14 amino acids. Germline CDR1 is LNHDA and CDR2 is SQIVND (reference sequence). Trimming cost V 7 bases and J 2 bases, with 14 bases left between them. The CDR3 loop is CASNPWRSNYGYTF. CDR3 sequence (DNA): TGTGCCAGTAATCCATGGAGGTCCAACTATGGCTACACCTTC.

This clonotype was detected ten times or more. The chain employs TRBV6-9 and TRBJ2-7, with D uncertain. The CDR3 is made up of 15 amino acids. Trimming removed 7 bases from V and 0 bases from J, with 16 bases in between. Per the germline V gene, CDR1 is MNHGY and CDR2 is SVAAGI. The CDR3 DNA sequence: TGTGCCAGCACCTATTCCTCCTACAGCTCCTACGAGCAGTACTTC. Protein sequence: CASTYSSYSSYEQYF.

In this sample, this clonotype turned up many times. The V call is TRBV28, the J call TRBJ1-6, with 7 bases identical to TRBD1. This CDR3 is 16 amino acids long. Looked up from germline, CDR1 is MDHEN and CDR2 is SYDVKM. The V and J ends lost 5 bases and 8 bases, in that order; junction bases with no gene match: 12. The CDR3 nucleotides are TGTGCCAGCAGTCAGATAGACAGGGAATGGGATTCACCCCTCCACTTT. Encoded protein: CASSQIDREWDSPLHF.

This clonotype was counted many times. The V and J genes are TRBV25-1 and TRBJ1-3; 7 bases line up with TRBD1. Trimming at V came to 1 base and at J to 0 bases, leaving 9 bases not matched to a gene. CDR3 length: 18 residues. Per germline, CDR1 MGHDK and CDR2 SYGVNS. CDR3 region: CASSEFRNRGFSGNTIYF. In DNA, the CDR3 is TGTGCCAGCAGTGAATTTCGGAACAGGGGTTTCTCTGGAAACACCATATATTTT.

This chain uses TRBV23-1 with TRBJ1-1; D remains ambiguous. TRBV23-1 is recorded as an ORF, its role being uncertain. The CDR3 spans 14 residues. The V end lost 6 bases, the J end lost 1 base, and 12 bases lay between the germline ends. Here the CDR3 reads CASRSPTGNTEAFF. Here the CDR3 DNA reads TGCGCCAGCAGATCCCCGACTGGGAACACTGAAGCTTTCTTT.

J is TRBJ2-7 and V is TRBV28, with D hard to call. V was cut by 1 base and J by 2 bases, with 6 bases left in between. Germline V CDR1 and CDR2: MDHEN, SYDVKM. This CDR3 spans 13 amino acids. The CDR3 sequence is CASSLSSTYEQYF. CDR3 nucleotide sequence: TGTGCCAGCAGTTTATCGTCTACCTACGAGCAGTACTTC.

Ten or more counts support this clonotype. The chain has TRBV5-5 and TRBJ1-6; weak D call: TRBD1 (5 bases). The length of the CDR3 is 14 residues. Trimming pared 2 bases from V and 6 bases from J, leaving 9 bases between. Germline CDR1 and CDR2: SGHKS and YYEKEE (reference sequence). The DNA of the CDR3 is TGTGCCAGCAGCTTAGAAGGGACTAATTCACCCCTCCACTTT. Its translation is CASSLEGTNSPLHF.

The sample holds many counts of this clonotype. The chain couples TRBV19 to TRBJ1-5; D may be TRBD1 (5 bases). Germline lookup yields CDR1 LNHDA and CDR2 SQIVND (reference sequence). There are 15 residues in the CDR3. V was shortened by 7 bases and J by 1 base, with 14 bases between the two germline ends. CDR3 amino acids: CASTRGPGSNQPQHF. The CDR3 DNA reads TGTGCCAGTACCCGGGGACCAGGGAGCAATCAGCCCCAGCATTTT. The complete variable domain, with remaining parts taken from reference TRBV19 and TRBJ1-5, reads DGGITQSPKYLFRKEGQNVTLSCEQNLNHDAMYWYRQDPGQGLRLIYYSQIVNDFQKGDIAEGYSVSREKKESFPLTVTSAQKNPTAFYLCASTRGPGSNQPQHFGDGTRLSIL.

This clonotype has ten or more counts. CDR3 protein: CASSQDQRCDEQFF. The DNA of the CDR3 is TGCGCCAGCAGTCAAGACCAGAGGTGTGATGAGCAGTTCTTC. The J gene is TRBJ2-1, the V gene TRBV23-1, with no clear D. TRBV23-1 has ORF status, its function being uncertain. The CDR3 is 14 amino acids. The V and J ends lost 2 bases and 8 bases respectively, with 13 bases between them.

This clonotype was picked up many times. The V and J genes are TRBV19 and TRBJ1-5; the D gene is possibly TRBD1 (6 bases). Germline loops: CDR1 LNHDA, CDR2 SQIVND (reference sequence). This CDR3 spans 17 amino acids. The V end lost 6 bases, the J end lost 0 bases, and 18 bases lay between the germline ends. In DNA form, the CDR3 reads TGTGCCAGTAGCAGAGGCGCGGGGGCGTATAGCAATCAGCCCCAGCATTTT. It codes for CASSRGAGAYSNQPQHF.

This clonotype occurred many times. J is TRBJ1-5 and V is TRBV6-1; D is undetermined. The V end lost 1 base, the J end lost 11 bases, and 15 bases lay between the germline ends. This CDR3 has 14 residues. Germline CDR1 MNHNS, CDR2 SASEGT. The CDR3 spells CASSEEGAWRAQHF. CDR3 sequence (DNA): TGTGCCAGCAGTGAAGAGGGCGCGTGGAGGGCCCAGCATTTT.

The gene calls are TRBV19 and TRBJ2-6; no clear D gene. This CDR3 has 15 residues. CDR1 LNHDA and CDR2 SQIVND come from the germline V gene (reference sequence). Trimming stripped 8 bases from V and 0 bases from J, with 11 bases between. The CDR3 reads CASQRESSGANVLTF. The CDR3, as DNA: TGTGCCAGTCAGAGAGAGTCCTCTGGGGCCAACGTCCTGACTTTC.

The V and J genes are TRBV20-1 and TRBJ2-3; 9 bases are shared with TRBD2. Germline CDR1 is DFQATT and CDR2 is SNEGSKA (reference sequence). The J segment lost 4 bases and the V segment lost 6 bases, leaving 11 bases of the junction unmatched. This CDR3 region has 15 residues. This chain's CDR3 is CSANRPSGAPDTQYF. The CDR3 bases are TGCAGTGCGAATCGCCCTAGCGGGGCTCCAGATACGCAGTATTTT.

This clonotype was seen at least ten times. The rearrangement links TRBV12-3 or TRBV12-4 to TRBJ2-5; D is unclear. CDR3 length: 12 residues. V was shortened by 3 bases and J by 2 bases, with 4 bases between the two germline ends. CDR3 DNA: TGTGCCAGCAGTTTGTCTCAAGAGACCCAGTACTTC. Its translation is CASSLSQETQYF.